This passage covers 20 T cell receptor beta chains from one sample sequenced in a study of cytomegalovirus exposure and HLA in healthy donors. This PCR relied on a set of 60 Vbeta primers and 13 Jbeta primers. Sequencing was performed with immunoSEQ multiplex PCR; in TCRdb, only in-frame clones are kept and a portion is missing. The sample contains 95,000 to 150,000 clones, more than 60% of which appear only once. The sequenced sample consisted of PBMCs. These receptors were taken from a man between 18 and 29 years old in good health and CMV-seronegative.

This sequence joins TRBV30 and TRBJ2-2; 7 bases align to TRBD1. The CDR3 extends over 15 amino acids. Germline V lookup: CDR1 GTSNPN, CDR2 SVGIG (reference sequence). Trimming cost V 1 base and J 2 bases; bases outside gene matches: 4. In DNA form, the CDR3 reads TGTGCCTGGAGTGCCCGGGACAGAAACACCGGGGAGCTGTTTTTT. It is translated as CAWSARDRNTGELFF.

This CDR3 is CASSPQRGLGDNEQFF. In DNA, the CDR3 is TGCGCCAGCAGCCCTCAGCGGGGACTAGGGGACAATGAGCAGTTCTTC. The chain couples TRBV4-3 to TRBJ2-1, with 8 bases identical to TRBD2. V lost 4 bases, J lost 5 bases, and 10 bases stayed unmatched. The germline CDR1 and CDR2 sequences are LGHNA and YSLEER. This CDR3 comprises 16 residues.

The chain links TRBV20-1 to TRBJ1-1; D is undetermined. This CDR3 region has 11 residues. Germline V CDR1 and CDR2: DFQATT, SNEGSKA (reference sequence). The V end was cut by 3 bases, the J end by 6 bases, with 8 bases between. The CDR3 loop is CSASSGPEAFF. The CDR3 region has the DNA TGCAGTGCTAGCAGTGGGCCTGAAGCTTTCTTT.

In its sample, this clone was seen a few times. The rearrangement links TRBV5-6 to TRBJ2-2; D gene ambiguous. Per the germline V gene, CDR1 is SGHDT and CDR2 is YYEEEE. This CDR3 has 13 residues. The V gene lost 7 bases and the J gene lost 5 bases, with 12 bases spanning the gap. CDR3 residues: CASCGLSTGELFF. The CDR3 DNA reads TGTGCCAGCTGCGGCTTGAGTACCGGGGAGCTGTTTTTT.

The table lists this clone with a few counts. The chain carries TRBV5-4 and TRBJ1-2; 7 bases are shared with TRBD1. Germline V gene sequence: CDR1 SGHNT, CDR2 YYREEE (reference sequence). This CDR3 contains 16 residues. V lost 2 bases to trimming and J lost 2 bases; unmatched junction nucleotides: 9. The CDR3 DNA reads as TGTGCCAGCAGCTTTGCCGGGGGACAGACAAACTATGGCTACACCTTC. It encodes CASSFAGGQTNYGYTF.

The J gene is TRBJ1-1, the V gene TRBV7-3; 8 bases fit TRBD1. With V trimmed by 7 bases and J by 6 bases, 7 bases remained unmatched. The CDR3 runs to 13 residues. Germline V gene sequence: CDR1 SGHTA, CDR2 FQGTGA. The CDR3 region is CASMDRECSEAFF. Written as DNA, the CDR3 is TGTGCCAGCATGGACAGGGAGTGCTCTGAAGCTTTCTTT.

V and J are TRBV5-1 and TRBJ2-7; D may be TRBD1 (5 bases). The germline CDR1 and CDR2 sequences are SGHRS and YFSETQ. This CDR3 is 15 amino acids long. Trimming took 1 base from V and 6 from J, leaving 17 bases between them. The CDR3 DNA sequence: TGCGCCAGCAGCTTGCGGGTGGGGCAAGGGGTCGAGCAGTACTTC. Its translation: CASSLRVGQGVEQYF.

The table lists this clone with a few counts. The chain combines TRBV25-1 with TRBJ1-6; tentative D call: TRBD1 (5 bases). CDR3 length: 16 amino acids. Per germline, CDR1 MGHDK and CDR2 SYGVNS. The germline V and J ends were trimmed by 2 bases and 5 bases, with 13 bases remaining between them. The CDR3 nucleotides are TGTGCCAGCAGTGAAAGGTTAAGACAGAATAATTCACCCCTCCACTTT. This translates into CASSERLRQNNSPLHF. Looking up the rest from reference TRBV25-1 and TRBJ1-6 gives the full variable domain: EADIYQTPRYLVIGTGKKITLECSQTMGHDKMYWYQQDPGMELHLIHYSYGVNSTEKGDLSSESTVSRIRTEHFPLTLESARPSHTSQYLCASSERLRQNNSPLHFGNGTRLTVT.

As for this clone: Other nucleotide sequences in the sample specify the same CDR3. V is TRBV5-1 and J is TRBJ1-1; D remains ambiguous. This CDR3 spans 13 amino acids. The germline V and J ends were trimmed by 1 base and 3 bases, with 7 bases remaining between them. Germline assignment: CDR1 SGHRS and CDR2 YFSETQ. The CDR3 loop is CASSLRGYTEAFF. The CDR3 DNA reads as TGCGCCAGCAGCTTGAGAGGGTACACTGAAGCTTTCTTT.

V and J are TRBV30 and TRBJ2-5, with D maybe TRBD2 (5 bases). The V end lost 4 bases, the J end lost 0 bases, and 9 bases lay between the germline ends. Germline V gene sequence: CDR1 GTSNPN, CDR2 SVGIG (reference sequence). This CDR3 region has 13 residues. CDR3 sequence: CAWNTGYQETQYF. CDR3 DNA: TGTGCCTGGAACACGGGGTACCAAGAGACCCAGTACTTC.

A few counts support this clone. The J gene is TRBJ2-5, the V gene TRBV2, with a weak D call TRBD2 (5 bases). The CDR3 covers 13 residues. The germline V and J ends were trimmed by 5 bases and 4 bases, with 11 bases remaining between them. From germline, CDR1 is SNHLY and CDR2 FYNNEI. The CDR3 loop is CASSWELGETQYF. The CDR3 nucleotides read TGTGCCAGCAGTTGGGAGTTGGGAGAGACCCAGTACTTC.

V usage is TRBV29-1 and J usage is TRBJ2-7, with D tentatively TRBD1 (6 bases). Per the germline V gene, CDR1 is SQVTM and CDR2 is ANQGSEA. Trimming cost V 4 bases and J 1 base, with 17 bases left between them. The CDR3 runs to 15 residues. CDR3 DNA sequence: TGCAGCGTTGCTGGGGGCGGAAGGGGATCCTACGAGCAGTACTTC. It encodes CSVAGGGRGSYEQYF.

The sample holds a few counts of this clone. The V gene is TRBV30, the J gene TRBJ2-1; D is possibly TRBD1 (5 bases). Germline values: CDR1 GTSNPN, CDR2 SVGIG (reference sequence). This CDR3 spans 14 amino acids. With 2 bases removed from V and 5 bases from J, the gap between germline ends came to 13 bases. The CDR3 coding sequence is TGTGCCTGGAGTCTTGTGACAGACGACAATGAGCAGTTCTTC. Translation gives CAWSLVTDDNEQFF.

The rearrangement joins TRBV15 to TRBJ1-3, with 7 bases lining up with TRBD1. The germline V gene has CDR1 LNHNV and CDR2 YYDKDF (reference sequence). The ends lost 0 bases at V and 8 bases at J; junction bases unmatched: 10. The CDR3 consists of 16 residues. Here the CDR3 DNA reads TGTGCCACCAGCAGAGATCTACAGGGGATAGGGGACACCATATATTTT. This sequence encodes CATSRDLQGIGDTIYF.

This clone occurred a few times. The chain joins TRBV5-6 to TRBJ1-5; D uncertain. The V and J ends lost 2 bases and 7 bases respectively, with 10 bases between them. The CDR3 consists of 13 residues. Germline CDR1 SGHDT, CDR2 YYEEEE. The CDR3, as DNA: TGTGCCAGCAGCTTATCGGGAGGCCAGCCCCAGCATTTT. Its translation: CASSLSGGQPQHF.

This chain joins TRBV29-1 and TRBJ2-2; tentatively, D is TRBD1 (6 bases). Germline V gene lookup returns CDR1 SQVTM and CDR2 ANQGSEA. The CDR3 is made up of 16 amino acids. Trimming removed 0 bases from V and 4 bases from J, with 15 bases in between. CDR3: CSVEEPTGWGTGELFF. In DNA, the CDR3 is TGCAGCGTTGAAGAACCCACAGGGTGGGGCACCGGGGAGCTGTTTTTT.

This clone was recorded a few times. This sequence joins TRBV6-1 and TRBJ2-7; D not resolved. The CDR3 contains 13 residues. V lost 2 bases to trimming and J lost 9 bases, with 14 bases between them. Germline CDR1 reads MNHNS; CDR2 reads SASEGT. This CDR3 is CASSEPAGWWQYF. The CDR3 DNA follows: TGTGCCAGCAGTGAACCCGCCGGGTGGTGGCAGTACTTC.

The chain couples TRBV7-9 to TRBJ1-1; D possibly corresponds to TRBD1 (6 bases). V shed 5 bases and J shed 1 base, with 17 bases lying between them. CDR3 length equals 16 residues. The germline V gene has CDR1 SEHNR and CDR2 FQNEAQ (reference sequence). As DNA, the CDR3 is TGTGCCAGCAGCCGAGGGGGAGGGGGGGCGAACACTGAAGCTTTCTTT. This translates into CASSRGGGGANTEAFF. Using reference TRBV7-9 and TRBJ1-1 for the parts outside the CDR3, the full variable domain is DTGVSQNPRHKITKRGQNVTFRCDPISEHNRLYWYRQTLGQGPEFLTYFQNEAQLEKSRLLSDRFSAERPKGSFSTLEIQRTEQGDSAMYLCASSRGGGGANTEAFFGQGTRLTVV.

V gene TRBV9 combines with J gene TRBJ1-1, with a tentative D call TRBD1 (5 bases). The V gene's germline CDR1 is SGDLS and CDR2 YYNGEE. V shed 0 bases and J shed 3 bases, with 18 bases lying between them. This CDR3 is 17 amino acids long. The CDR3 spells CASSVGTRGIGDTEAFF. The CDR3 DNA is TGTGCCAGCAGCGTAGGCACAAGGGGTATAGGAGACACTGAAGCTTTCTTT.

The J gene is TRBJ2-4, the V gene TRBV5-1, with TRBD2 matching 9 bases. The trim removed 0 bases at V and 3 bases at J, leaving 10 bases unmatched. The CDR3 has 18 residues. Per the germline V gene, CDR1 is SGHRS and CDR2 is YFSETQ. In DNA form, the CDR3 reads TGCGCCAGCAGCTTGGAGTCGGCCAGGCGGGAGGGCAAAAACATTCAGTACTTC. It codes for CASSLESARREGKNIQYF.